These 2 T cell receptor beta chains came from one sample sequenced in a study of identical twins. TCRdb called the 5' RACE reads again in MiXCR, with one record for every CDR3 protein. Among 500,000 or so distinct CDR3 sequences listed, approximately 15% were seen once. The same data also contributed to another study, on yellow fever vaccine responses in identical twins.

Sequenced input: CD4+ T cells sorted from blood. The receptor set was obtained from a woman aged 18-30 years in good health.

This chain joins TRBV19 and TRBJ1-2; 8 bases map to TRBD1. In germline, CDR1 is LNHDA, CDR2 SQIVND (reference sequence). CDR3 size: 14 residues. V lost 6 bases, J lost 6 bases, and 9 bases stayed unmatched. The CDR3 is CASSPWDRPNGYTF. The CDR3 nucleotides are TGTGCCAGTAGCCCGTGGGACAGGCCAAATGGCTACACCTTC. Drawing the rest from reference TRBV19 and TRBJ1-2, the complete variable domain is DGGITQSPKYLFRKEGQNVTLSCEQNLNHDAMYWYRQDPGQGLRLIYYSQIVNDFQKGDIAEGYSVSREKKESFPLTVTSAQKNPTAFYLCASSPWDRPNGYTFGSGTRLTVV.

This clonotype was picked up a small number of times. The J gene is TRBJ1-1, the V gene TRBV25-1, with D unclear. The germline V gene encodes CDR1 MGHDK and CDR2 SYGVNS. The CDR3 length is 16 residues. Trimming shortened V by 4 bases and J by 0 bases, and 15 bases separated the two germline ends. The CDR3 loop is CASSGSNDWVNTEAFF. The CDR3 nucleotides are TGTGCCAGCAGTGGTTCAAACGATTGGGTGAACACTGAAGCTTTCTTT.